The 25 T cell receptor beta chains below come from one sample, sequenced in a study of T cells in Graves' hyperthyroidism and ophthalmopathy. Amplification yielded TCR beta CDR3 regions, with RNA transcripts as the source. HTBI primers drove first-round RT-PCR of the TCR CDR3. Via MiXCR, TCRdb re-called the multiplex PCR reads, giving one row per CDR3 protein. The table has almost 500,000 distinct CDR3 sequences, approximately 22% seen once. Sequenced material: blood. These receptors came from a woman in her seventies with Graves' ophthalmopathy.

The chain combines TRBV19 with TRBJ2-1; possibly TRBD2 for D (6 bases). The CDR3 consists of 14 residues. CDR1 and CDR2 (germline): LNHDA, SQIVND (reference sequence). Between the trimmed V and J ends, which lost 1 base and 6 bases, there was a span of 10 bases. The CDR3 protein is CASSIGGLLNEQFF. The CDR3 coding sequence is TGTGCCAGTAGTATAGGGGGACTCCTCAATGAGCAGTTCTTC.

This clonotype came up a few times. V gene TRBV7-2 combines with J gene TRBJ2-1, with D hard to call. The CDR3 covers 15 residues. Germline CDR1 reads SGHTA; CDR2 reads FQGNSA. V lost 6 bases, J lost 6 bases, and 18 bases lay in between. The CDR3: CASSFDEWVGNEQFF. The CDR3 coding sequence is TGTGCCAGCAGTTTTGACGAGTGGGTAGGCAATGAGCAGTTCTTC.

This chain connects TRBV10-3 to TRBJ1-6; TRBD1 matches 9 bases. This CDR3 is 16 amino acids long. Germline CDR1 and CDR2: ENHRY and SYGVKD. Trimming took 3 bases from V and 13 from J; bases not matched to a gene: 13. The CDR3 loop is CAISDRGQGLISPLHF. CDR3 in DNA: TGTGCCATCAGTGATCGGGGACAGGGCCTCATCTCCCCCCTCCACTTT.

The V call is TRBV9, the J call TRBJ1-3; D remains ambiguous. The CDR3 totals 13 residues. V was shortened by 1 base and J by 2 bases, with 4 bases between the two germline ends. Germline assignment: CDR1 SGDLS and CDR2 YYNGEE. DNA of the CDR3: TGTGCCAGCAGCGTAACAGCTGGAAACACCATATATTTT. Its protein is CASSVTAGNTIYF. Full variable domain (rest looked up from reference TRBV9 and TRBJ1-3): DSGVTQTPKHLITATGQRVTLRCSPRSGDLSVYWYQQSLDQGLQFLIQYYNGEERAKGNILERFSAQQFPDLHSELNLSSLELGDSALYFCASSVTAGNTIYFGEGSWLTVV.

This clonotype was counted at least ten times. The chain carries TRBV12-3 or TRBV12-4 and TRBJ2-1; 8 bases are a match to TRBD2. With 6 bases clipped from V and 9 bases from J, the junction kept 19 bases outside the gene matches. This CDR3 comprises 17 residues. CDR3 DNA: TGTGCCAGCAGGTCGAGAAGGCTAGCGGGCCCCTGGGGTGAGCAGTTCTTC. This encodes CASRSRRLAGPWGEQFF.

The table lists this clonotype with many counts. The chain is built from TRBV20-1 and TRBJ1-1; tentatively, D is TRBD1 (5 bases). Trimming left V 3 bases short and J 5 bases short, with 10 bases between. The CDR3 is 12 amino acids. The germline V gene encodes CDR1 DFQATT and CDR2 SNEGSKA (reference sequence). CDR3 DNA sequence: TGCAGTGCTAGTACAGGAACGACTGAAGCTTTCTTT. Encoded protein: CSASTGTTEAFF.

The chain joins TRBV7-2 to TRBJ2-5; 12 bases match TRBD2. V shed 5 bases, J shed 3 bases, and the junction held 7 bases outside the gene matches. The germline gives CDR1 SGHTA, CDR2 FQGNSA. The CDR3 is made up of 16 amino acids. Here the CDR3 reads CASSLWTSGAKETQYF. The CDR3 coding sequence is TGTGCCAGCAGCCTTTGGACTAGCGGGGCAAAAGAGACCCAGTACTTC.

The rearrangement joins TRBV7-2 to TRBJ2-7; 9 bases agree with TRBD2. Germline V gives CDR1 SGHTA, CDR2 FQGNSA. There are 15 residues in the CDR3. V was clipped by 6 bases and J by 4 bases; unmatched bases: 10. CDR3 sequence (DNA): TGTGCCAGCAGGGGGACTAGCAGCGTTTTTTACGAGCAGTACTTC. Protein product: CASRGTSSVFYEQYF.

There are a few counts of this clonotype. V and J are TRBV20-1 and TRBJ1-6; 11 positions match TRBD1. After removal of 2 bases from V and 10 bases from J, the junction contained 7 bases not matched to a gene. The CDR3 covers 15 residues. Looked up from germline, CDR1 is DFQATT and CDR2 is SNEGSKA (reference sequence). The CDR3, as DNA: TGCAGTGCTAGACGGACAGGGGGCGTTTGGTCACCCCTCCACTTT. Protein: CSARRTGGVWSPLHF.

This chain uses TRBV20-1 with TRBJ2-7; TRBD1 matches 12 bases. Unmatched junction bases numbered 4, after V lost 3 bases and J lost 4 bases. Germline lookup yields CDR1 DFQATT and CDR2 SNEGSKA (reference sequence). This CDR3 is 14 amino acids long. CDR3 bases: TGCAGTGCTAGGAGGGACAGGGGGCCTTACGAGCAGTACTTC. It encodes CSARRDRGPYEQYF.

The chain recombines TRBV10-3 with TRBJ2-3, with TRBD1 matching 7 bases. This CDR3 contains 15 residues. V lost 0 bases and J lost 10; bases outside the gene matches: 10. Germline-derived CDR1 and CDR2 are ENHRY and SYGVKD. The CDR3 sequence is CAISESRQGNVAQYF. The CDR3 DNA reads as TGTGCCATCAGTGAGTCGAGACAGGGAAATGTTGCGCAGTATTTT.

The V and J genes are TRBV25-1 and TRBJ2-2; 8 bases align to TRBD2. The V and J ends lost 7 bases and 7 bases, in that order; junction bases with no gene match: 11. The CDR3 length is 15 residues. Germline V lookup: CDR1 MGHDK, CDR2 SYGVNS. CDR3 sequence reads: CASTSPGGPGGELFF. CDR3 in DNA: TGTGCCAGCACCTCCCCGGGGGGGCCGGGCGGGGAGCTGTTTTTT.

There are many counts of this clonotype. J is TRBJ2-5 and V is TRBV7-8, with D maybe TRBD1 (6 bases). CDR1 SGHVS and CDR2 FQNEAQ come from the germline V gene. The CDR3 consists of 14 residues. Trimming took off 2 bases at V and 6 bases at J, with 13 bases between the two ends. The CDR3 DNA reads TGTGCCAGCAGCTTAACAGGGTACGGGAAGACCCAGTACTTC. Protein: CASSLTGYGKTQYF.

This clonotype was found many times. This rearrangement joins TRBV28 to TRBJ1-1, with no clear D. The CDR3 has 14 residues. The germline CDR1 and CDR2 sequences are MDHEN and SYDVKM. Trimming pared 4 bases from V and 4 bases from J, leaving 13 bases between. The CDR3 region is CASSSHSLVTEAFF. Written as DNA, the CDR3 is TGTGCCAGCAGTTCCCATTCCTTAGTCACTGAAGCTTTCTTT.

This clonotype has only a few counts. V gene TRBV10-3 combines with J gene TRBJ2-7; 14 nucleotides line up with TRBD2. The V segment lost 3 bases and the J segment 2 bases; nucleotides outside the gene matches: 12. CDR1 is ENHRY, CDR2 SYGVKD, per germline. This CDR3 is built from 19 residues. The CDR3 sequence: CAISDTGGLAGVAPYEQYF. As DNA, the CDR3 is TGTGCCATCAGTGACACGGGGGGACTAGCGGGAGTAGCTCCCTACGAGCAGTACTTC.

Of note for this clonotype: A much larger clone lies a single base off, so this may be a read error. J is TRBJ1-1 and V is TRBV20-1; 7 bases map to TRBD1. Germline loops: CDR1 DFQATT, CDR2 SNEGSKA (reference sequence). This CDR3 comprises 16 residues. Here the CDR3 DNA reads TGCAGTGCCACGCGGGCAGGGGGTGTGATGAACCCTGAAGCTTTCTTT. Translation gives CSATRAGGVMNPEAFF.

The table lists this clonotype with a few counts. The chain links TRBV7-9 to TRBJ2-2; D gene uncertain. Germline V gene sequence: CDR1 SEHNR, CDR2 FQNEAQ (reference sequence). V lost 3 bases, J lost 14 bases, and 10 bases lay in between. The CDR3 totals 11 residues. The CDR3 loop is CASSLDRGLFF. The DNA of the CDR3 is TGTGCCAGCAGCTTGGATCGAGGCCTGTTTTTT.

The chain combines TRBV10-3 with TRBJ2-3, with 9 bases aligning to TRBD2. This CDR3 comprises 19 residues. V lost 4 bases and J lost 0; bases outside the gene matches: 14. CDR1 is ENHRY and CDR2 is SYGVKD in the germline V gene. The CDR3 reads CAISGRGSSGSLSTDTQYF. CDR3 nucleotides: TGTGCCATCAGTGGTAGGGGGAGTAGCGGGAGTCTTAGCACAGATACGCAGTATTTT.

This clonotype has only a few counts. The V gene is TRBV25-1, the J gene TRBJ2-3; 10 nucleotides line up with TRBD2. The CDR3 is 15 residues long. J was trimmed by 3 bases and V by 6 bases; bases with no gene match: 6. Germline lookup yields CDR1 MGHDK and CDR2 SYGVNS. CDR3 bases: TGTGCCAGCAGACCTAGCGGGAGTCTGACAGATACGCAGTATTTT. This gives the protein CASRPSGSLTDTQYF.

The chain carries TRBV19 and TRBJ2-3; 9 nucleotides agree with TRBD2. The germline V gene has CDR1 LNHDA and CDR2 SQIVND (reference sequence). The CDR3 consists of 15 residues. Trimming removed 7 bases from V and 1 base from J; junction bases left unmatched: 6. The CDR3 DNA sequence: TGTGCCAGTAACATGCGGGAGGGCGGCACAGATACGCAGTATTTT. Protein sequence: CASNMREGGTDTQYF.

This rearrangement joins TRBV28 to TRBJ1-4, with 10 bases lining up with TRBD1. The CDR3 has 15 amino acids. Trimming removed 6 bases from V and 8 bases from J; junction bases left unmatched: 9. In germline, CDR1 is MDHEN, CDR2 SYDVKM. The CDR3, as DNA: TGTGCCAGCAGCCCTCCGGGACAGGGGAAAGAAAAACTGTTTTTT. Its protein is CASSPPGQGKEKLFF.

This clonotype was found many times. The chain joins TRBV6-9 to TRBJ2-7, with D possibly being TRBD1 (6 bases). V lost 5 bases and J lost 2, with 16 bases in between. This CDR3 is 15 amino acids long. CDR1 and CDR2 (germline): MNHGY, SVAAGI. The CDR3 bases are TGTGCCAGCAGTCTAAGAATGGGACACACCTACGAGCAGTACTTC. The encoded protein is CASSLRMGHTYEQYF.

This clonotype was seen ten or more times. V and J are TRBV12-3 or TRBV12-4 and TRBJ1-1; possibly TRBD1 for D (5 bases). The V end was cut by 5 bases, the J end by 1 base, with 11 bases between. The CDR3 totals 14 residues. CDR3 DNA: TGTGCCAGCAGTGGCCGGGGGGGGAACACTGAAGCTTTCTTT. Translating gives CASSGRGGNTEAFF.

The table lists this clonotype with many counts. The CDR3 spells CASRLTGTASYNEQFF. The CDR3 DNA sequence: TGTGCCAGCAGGCTAACCGGGACAGCCTCCTACAATGAGCAGTTCTTC. The chain carries TRBV28 and TRBJ2-1, with 7 bases fitting TRBD1. The germline V gene has CDR1 MDHEN and CDR2 SYDVKM. Trimming took 6 bases from V and 0 from J; bases not matched to a gene: 8. The CDR3 extends over 16 amino acids.

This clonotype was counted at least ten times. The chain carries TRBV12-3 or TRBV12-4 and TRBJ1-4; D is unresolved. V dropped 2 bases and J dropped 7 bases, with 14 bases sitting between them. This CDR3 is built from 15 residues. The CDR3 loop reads CASSLQGKGGEKLFF. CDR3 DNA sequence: TGTGCCAGCAGTTTACAAGGGAAGGGTGGTGAAAAACTGTTTTTT.